This T cell receptor (beta chain) is from a study of T-cell reconstitution after alpha-beta-depleted transplantation in children. Regarding the study as a whole: Two months or so post-transplant, alpha-beta T cells reportedly derived from several hundred expanded graft clones.

The authors prepared the TCRbeta library with unique molecular identifiers. TCRdb called the PCR reads again in MiXCR, with one record for every CDR3 protein. The sample lists about 31,000 distinct CDR3 sequences, roughly 6.7% occurring once. CDR3 size: 12 residues. Germline lookup yields CDR1 MDHEN and CDR2 SYDVKM. The V and J ends lost 6 bases and 2 bases respectively, with 8 bases between them. This clonotype was observed at least ten times. Its antigen is not identified. The sequence was obtained from a child younger than two who had a stem cell transplant for acute myeloid leukemia, so the T cells may come from the graft donor. This specimen was peripheral blood, taken 60 days after TCRalphabeta/CD19-depleted stem cell transplant. The V and J genes are TRBV28 and TRBJ2-7, with D tentatively TRBD1 (6 bases). CDR3: CASSWDTYEQYF. In nucleotides, the CDR3 is TGTGCCAGCAGCTGGGACACCTACGAGCAGTACTTC.